The 28 T cell receptor beta chains below all came from one sample that was sequenced in a study of OX40 agonist ivuxolimab in advanced cancers. Produced via immunoSEQ multiplex PCR; TCRdb's table is partial and in-frame only. The table shows about 52,000 clones, with less than 90% occurring only once. Sample: CD4+ or CD8+ T cells sorted from blood, taken in a trial of the OX40 agonist ivuxolimab. These receptors came from an adult with an advanced solid tumor such as melanoma, head and neck, liver or kidney cancer.

The chain has TRBV2 and TRBJ2-1, with TRBD1 identical over 11 bases. V was clipped by 4 bases and J by 8 bases; unmatched bases: 10. CDR1 SNHLY and CDR2 FYNNEI come from the germline V gene. The CDR3 loop spans 16 amino acids. In DNA form, the CDR3 reads TGTGCCAGCAGTGGAGTAAGGACAGGGGGCCAGGATGAGCAGTTCTTC. Translation: CASSGVRTGGQDEQFF.

The chain recombines TRBV4-1 with TRBJ2-7; TRBD1 matches 12 bases. The CDR3 runs to 16 residues. V trimming: 3 bases; J trimming: 6 bases; junction bases outside the gene matches: 9. Germline V lookup: CDR1 MGHRA, CDR2 YSYEKL. CDR3 residues: CASSHLAGTGGGEQYF. DNA of the CDR3: TGCGCCAGCAGCCACTTGGCCGGGACAGGGGGCGGCGAGCAGTACTTC.

The chain has TRBV18 and TRBJ1-1; weak D call: TRBD1 (5 bases). The V end lost 5 bases, the J end lost 6 bases, and 16 bases lay between the germline ends. The CDR3 consists of 14 residues. Germline lookup yields CDR1 KGHSH and CDR2 LQKENI. The CDR3 DNA follows: TGTGCCAGCTCATCGGGGACTAACTGGGCTGAAGCTTTCTTT. Amino acid sequence: CASSSGTNWAEAFF. Full variable domain (outside the CDR3, taken from reference TRBV18 and TRBJ1-1): NAGVMQNPRHLVRRRGQEARLRCSPMKGHSHVYWYRQLPEEGLKFMVYLQKENIIDESGMPKERFSAEFPKEGPSILRIQQVVRGDSAAYFCASSSGTNWAEAFFGQGTRLTVV.

J is TRBJ2-5 and V is TRBV6-6; D perhaps matches TRBD2 (6 bases). The CDR3 is made up of 13 amino acids. Germline CDR1 MNHNY, CDR2 SVGAGI (reference sequence). Trimming pared 5 bases from V and 2 bases from J, leaving 9 bases between. The CDR3 DNA sequence: TGTGCCAGCAGTCCCGGGGGTCAAGAGACCCAGTACTTC. It is translated as CASSPGGQETQYF.

The CDR3 DNA reads TGTGCCAGCAGCTCGGGACTCTTAAACTATGGCTACACCTTC. Its translation is CASSSGLLNYGYTF. This chain links TRBV7-6 with TRBJ1-2; the D gene is possibly TRBD1 (5 bases). This CDR3 contains 14 residues. V lost 4 bases to trimming and J lost 2 bases, with 11 bases between them. The germline V gene has CDR1 SGHVS and CDR2 FNYEAQ.

The rearrangement links TRBV13 to TRBJ2-5, with D unresolved. Trimming removed 5 bases from V and 2 bases from J, with 9 bases in between. The CDR3 is made up of 13 amino acids. Per germline, CDR1 PRHDT and CDR2 FYEKMQ (reference sequence). The CDR3 DNA is TGTGCCAGCAGCGCCAGAATACAAGAGACCCAGTACTTC. Translating it yields CASSARIQETQYF. Full variable domain (rest looked up from reference TRBV13 and TRBJ2-5): AAGVIQSPRHLIKEKRETATLKCYPIPRHDTVYWYQQGPGQDPQFLISFYEKMQSDKGSIPDRFSAQQFSDYHSELNMSSLELGDSALYFCASSARIQETQYFGPGTRLLVL.

The chain carries TRBV5-4 and TRBJ2-7; 10 bases align to TRBD1. Germline values: CDR1 SGHNT, CDR2 YYREEE (reference sequence). Unmatched junction bases numbered 2, after V lost 3 bases and J lost 2 bases. CDR3 size: 14 residues. The CDR3 protein is CASSWTGGAYEQYF. The CDR3 DNA sequence: TGTGCCAGCAGCTGGACAGGGGGGGCCTACGAGCAGTACTTC.

The V call is TRBV11-1, the J call TRBJ1-1, with D perhaps matching TRBD1 (5 bases). Germline assignment: CDR1 SGHAT and CDR2 FQDESV (reference sequence). V lost 5 bases and J 0 bases, leaving 13 bases between the germline ends. The CDR3 is 15 amino acids. The CDR3 region is CASSGGQRMNTEAFF. For the CDR3, the DNA is TGTGCCAGCAGCGGAGGACAACGCATGAACACTGAAGCTTTCTTT.

The J gene is TRBJ1-2, the V gene TRBV7-9; possibly TRBD1 for D (5 bases). With 6 bases removed from V and 0 bases from J, the gap between germline ends came to 14 bases. This CDR3 contains 15 residues. CDR1 SEHNR and CDR2 FQNEAQ come from the germline V gene (reference sequence). The CDR3 bases are TGTGCCAGCAGTCTCACGACAGAATCTAACTATGGCTACACCTTC. Translating it yields CASSLTTESNYGYTF.

This clone was seen more than once but under ten times. This chain connects TRBV30 to TRBJ1-1, with no clear D. The CDR3 consists of 12 residues. V was shortened by 4 bases and J by 6 bases, with 12 bases between the two germline ends. Germline CDR1 GTSNPN, CDR2 SVGIG (reference sequence). CDR3 protein: CAWTREVPEAFF. The CDR3 DNA is TGTGCCTGGACTAGGGAAGTACCTGAAGCTTTCTTT. The variable domain in full, with the rest retrieved from reference TRBV30 and TRBJ1-1, is SQTIHQWPATLVQPVGSPLSLECTVEGTSNPNLYWYRQAAGRGLQLLFYSVGIGQISSEVPQNLSASRPQDRQFILSSKKLLLSDSGFYLCAWTREVPEAFFGQGTRLTVV.

V usage is TRBV10-3 and J usage is TRBJ2-1; D possibly uses TRBD1 or TRBD2 (5 bases each). V lost 4 bases and J 8 bases, leaving 18 bases between the germline ends. The germline gives CDR1 ENHRY, CDR2 SYGVKD. CDR3 size: 15 residues. The CDR3 sequence is CAISAGPALLDEQFF. The CDR3 region has the DNA TGTGCCATCAGTGCGGGACCCGCCCTTTTGGATGAGCAGTTCTTC.

The V gene is TRBV11-2, the J gene TRBJ1-1; perhaps TRBD1 as D (5 bases). This CDR3 has 14 amino acids. V shed 8 bases and J shed 1 base, with 14 bases lying between them. Germline V gene sequence: CDR1 SGHAT, CDR2 FQNNGV. The CDR3 protein is CASGLGAGNTEAFF. The CDR3, as DNA: TGTGCCAGCGGCCTTGGGGCGGGGAACACTGAAGCTTTCTTT. Together with reference TRBV11-2 and TRBJ1-1, the CDR3 gives the full variable domain: EAGVAQSPRYKIIEKRQSVAFWCNPISGHATLYWYQQILGQGPKLLIQFQNNGVVDDSQLPKDRFSAERLKGVDSTLKIQPAKLEDSAVYLCASGLGAGNTEAFFGQGTRLTVV.

The chain employs TRBV6-1 and TRBJ1-6; D not certain. Germline CDR1 reads MNHNS; CDR2 reads SASEGT. This CDR3 comprises 12 residues. Deletions cut 7 bases from V and 6 bases from J, with 7 bases between. The CDR3 sequence: CASMRSNSPLHF. In nucleotides, the CDR3 is TGTGCCAGCATGCGGTCTAATTCACCCCTCCACTTT.

This clone has only a few counts. The chain joins TRBV30 to TRBJ2-7; weak D call: TRBD1 (6 bases). The germline gives CDR1 GTSNPN, CDR2 SVGIG (reference sequence). The CDR3 consists of 13 residues. Trimming shortened V by 7 bases and J by 1 base, and 14 bases separated the two germline ends. The CDR3 sequence: CALNDRTSYEQYF. For the CDR3, the DNA is TGTGCCTTAAACGACAGGACTTCCTACGAGCAGTACTTC.

The chain joins TRBV9 to TRBJ2-3; no reliable D call. The germline gives CDR1 SGDLS, CDR2 YYNGEE. V lost 3 bases to trimming and J lost 2 bases, with 13 bases between them. The CDR3 runs to 15 residues. Here the CDR3 reads CASSALDTFTDTQYF. The CDR3 DNA reads as TGTGCCAGCAGCGCCCTCGACACGTTCACAGATACGCAGTATTTT.

This chain connects TRBV27 to TRBJ2-7; D not resolved. Trimming took off 3 bases at V and 0 bases at J, with 6 bases between the two ends. CDR1 is MNHEY and CDR2 is SMNVEV in the germline V gene (reference sequence). This CDR3 has 13 amino acids. CDR3 in amino acids: CASSLLRSYEQYF. The CDR3 DNA reads TGTGCCAGCAGTTTGCTCCGCTCCTACGAGCAGTACTTC.

The V and J genes are TRBV5-1 and TRBJ1-2; 8 positions match TRBD1. Germline-derived CDR1 and CDR2 are SGHRS and YFSETQ. Trimming at V came to 2 bases and at J to 7 bases, leaving 13 bases not matched to a gene. The CDR3 length is 16 residues. CDR3 coding DNA: TGCGCCAGCAGCTTATTAGGGACAGGTGACCTGCGTGGCTACACCTTC. It translates to CASSLLGTGDLRGYTF.

The V call is TRBV29-1, the J call TRBJ2-7; unclear D gene. The CDR3 totals 13 residues. V was trimmed by 1 base and J by 4 bases, leaving 11 bases between them. Germline CDR1 reads SQVTM; CDR2 reads ANQGSEA. The CDR3 bases are TGCAGCGTTGAAGGCGCCTTGGGTTACGAGCAGTACTTC. Translated: CSVEGALGYEQYF.

The rearrangement links TRBV19 to TRBJ2-2, with D unresolved. The CDR3 is 15 amino acids. In germline, CDR1 is LNHDA, CDR2 SQIVND (reference sequence). V was clipped by 1 base and J by 1 base, with 7 bases between them. Here the CDR3 reads CASSIGQLNTGELFF. The CDR3 DNA reads TGTGCCAGTAGTATAGGGCAGTTGAACACCGGGGAGCTGTTTTTT.

The V call is TRBV5-1, the J call TRBJ2-1; D may be TRBD1 (5 bases). Germline loops: CDR1 SGHRS, CDR2 YFSETQ. There are 15 residues in the CDR3. Trimming pared 6 bases from V and 5 bases from J, leaving 18 bases between. CDR3: CASNYGQGNDNEQFF. The CDR3 DNA reads TGCGCCAGCAACTACGGGCAGGGAAACGACAATGAGCAGTTCTTC.

The chain carries TRBV30 and TRBJ2-1; D uncertain. Trimming left V 4 bases short and J 4 bases short, with 5 bases between. The germline V gene encodes CDR1 GTSNPN and CDR2 SVGIG (reference sequence). CDR3 length: 11 residues. The CDR3 DNA reads as TGTGCCTGGAAGGAGTACAATGAGCAGTTCTTC. This gives the protein CAWKEYNEQFF.

This chain links TRBV10-1 with TRBJ1-3; D is unclear. The germline V and J ends were trimmed by 5 bases and 8 bases, with 16 bases remaining between them. The CDR3 totals 14 residues. Germline V gives CDR1 WNHNN, CDR2 SYGVQD (reference sequence). CDR3 region: CASSRGPGGDTIYF. In DNA form, the CDR3 reads TGCGCCAGCAGTAGAGGCCCTGGCGGGGACACCATATATTTT.

The V gene is TRBV7-6, the J gene TRBJ2-3; D possibly corresponds to TRBD1 (6 bases). The CDR3 length is 14 residues. CDR1 and CDR2 from the germline V gene are SGHVS and FNYEAQ. V lost 0 bases and J 4 bases, leaving 8 bases between the germline ends. CDR3 DNA sequence: TGTGCCAGCAGCTTAGCGTCAGGGGCAGATACGCAGTATTTT. It is translated as CASSLASGADTQYF. Supplemented by reference TRBV7-6 and TRBJ2-3, the full variable domain reads GAGVSQSPRYKVTKRGQDVALRCDPISGHVSLYWYRQALGQGPEFLTYFNYEAQQDKSGLPNDRFSAERPEGSISTLTIQRTEQRDSAMYRCASSLASGADTQYFGPGTRLTVL.

The chain employs TRBV11-2 and TRBJ2-7; 7 nucleotides line up with TRBD2. CDR1 SGHAT and CDR2 FQNNGV come from the germline V gene. Trimming took 1 base from V and 4 from J; bases not matched to a gene: 7. This CDR3 is 15 amino acids long. The CDR3 sequence is CASSLAIWGGYEQYF. The CDR3 nucleotides are TGTGCCAGCAGCTTAGCTATTTGGGGGGGATACGAGCAGTACTTC.

The CDR3 nucleotides are TGTGCCAGCAGTCCAACAGGGAACGAGCAGTACTTC. It codes for CASSPTGNEQYF. The chain uses TRBV6-1 and TRBJ2-7, with D possibly being TRBD1 (6 bases). The CDR3 runs to 12 residues. The germline CDR1 and CDR2 sequences are MNHNS and SASEGT. V dropped 5 bases and J dropped 5 bases, with 10 bases sitting between them.

The genes are TRBV5-4 and TRBJ1-1; D gene uncertain. The V and J ends lost 2 bases and 6 bases respectively, with 11 bases between them. In germline, CDR1 is SGHNT, CDR2 YYREEE (reference sequence). The CDR3 totals 13 residues. CDR3 DNA sequence: TGTGCCAGCAGCTTCTTAGGCGGCGCTGAAGCTTTCTTT. Translating it yields CASSFLGGAEAFF.

The gene calls are TRBV19 and TRBJ1-2, with D uncertain. This CDR3 contains 13 residues. V lost 3 bases to trimming and J lost 4 bases, with 9 bases between them. Germline V gives CDR1 LNHDA, CDR2 SQIVND (reference sequence). The CDR3: CASSMNPIYGYTF. CDR3 sequence (DNA): TGTGCCAGTAGTATGAACCCGATCTATGGCTACACCTTC. Based on the CDR3 plus reference TRBV19 and TRBJ1-2, the full variable domain is DGGITQSPKYLFRKEGQNVTLSCEQNLNHDAMYWYRQDPGQGLRLIYYSQIVNDFQKGDIAEGYSVSREKKESFPLTVTSAQKNPTAFYLCASSMNPIYGYTFGSGTRLTVV.

The chain couples TRBV9 to TRBJ1-2; a possible D gene is TRBD1 (5 bases). The CDR3 consists of 12 residues. The germline V gene has CDR1 SGDLS and CDR2 YYNGEE. V was trimmed by 6 bases and J by 7 bases, leaving 13 bases between them. The CDR3 loop is CASTVGGAGYTF. DNA for the CDR3: TGTGCCAGCACCGTGGGGGGTGCTGGCTACACCTTC.